This TCR beta chain stems from a study of CD8 T cells in ankylosing spondylitis. Study findings and constraints: Clones linked to the disease showed a CD8+ phenotype. They occurred at relatively low frequencies in peripheral blood. Earlier studies detected some motif variants in reactive arthritis synovial fluid and blood. A TCR beta motif made of about 8 highly homologous variants seemed typical of ankylosing spondylitis blood. The study looked at matched synovial fluid samples from ankylosing spondylitis patients. Disease-linked clones were reported to be significantly enriched there.

This clonotype came up many times. Its antigen is unknown. The CDR3 has 15 residues. Germline CDR1 reads SGHTA; CDR2 reads FQGNSA. V gave up 3 bases and J gave up 5 bases, with 16 bases separating them. TCR beta libraries were made by quantitative 5'-RACE with molecular barcodes. In TCRdb, the 5' RACE reads were re-called with MiXCR into one record per CDR3 protein. Here the sample spans around 490,000 distinct CDR3 sequences, roughly 5.2% being singletons. The TCR was taken from a male donor with ankylosing spondylitis. V gene TRBV7-2 combines with J gene TRBJ2-5; D is possibly TRBD2 (5 bases). Sequenced input: blood, either unsorted or a sorted T cell fraction (not recorded which). The CDR3 coding sequence is TGTGCCAGCAGCTTTCAGAAGGGAGTCGGGGAGACCCAGTACTTC. It encodes CASSFQKGVGETQYF.